This passage covers 27 T cell receptor beta chains from one sample sequenced in a study of Ad26.COV2.S vaccination and SARS-CoV-2 variants. Treatment indicated: 15 to 20 received Ad26.COV2.S at low or high dose, single or two shots; 5 received placebo; per-sample allocation not given. Following the first vaccine or placebo injection, samples were taken on day 63. Method: immunoSEQ multiplex PCR; TCRdb's copy keeps in-frame clones and lacks some. The sample gives fewer than 800,000 clones, around 90% of which show up once; approximately 1.5% is in the top ten. The sample was peripheral blood, taken in a trial of Ad26.COV2.S vaccine versus placebo. These receptors were collected from a person between 18 and 65 years old who received the Ad26.COV2.S COVID-19 vaccine or a placebo.

The chain recombines TRBV12-5 with TRBJ2-5; D gene ambiguous. CDR1 and CDR2 (germline): LGHNT, FRNRAP. Deletions cut 2 bases from V and 4 bases from J, with 2 bases between. This CDR3 has 11 amino acids. The CDR3 nucleotides are TGTGCTAGTGGTTTGAGAGAGACCCAGTACTTC. This translates into CASGLRETQYF.

The gene calls are TRBV3-1 (or the pseudogene TRBV3-2) and TRBJ1-3; perhaps TRBD1 as D (6 bases). The CDR3 has 16 amino acids. The V gene's germline CDR1 is LGHDT and CDR2 YNNKEL (reference sequence). Trimming left V 1 base short and J 0 bases short, with 10 bases between. The CDR3 region has the DNA TGTGCCAGCAGCCAAGGACAGGCGTTCTCTGGAAACACCATATATTTT. Translation: CASSQGQAFSGNTIYF.

V usage is TRBV4-2 and J usage is TRBJ2-5; D uncertain. V lost 0 bases and J 4 bases, leaving 6 bases between the germline ends. The V gene's germline CDR1 is LGHNA and CDR2 YNFKEQ. The CDR3 loop spans 13 amino acids. This CDR3 reads CASSQEMGETQYF. The DNA for the CDR3 is TGTGCCAGCAGCCAAGAAATGGGAGAGACCCAGTACTTC.

In this sample, this clone turned up once. The rearrangement links TRBV7-2 to TRBJ1-3; D call uncertain. CDR3 length: 15 residues. V gave up 1 base and J gave up 0 bases, with 7 bases separating them. The V gene's germline CDR1 is SGHTA and CDR2 FQGNSA. The CDR3 reads CASSLEGSSGNTIYF. As DNA, the CDR3 is TGTGCCAGCAGCTTAGAGGGTTCCTCTGGAAACACCATATATTTT.

The chain uses TRBV10-2 and TRBJ1-5, with D uncertain. The V end was cut by 2 bases, the J end by 1 base, with 12 bases between. This CDR3 is built from 16 residues. The germline V gene encodes CDR1 WSHSY and CDR2 SAAADI. The CDR3 DNA is TGCGCCAGCAGTGAGCGGTCCCAGGTGAGCAATCAGCCCCAGCATTTT. This encodes CASSERSQVSNQPQHF.

J is TRBJ1-2 and V is TRBV5-1, with TRBD1 matching 9 bases. The CDR3 totals 15 residues. Germline loops: CDR1 SGHRS, CDR2 YFSETQ. J gave up 0 bases and V 3 bases, and 3 bases lay outside the gene matches. The CDR3 DNA sequence: TGCGCCAGCAGCTCCTGGACAGGGGCTAACTATGGCTACACCTTC. Protein: CASSSWTGANYGYTF.

Comments on this clone: The junction departs from the called germline gene at one end, perhaps through a read error. V is TRBV6-7 and J is TRBJ2-5, with D tentatively TRBD1 or TRBD2 (5 bases each). TRBV6-7 is noted as an ORF with a role that remains uncertain. This CDR3 has 17 amino acids. The CDR3 bases are TGTGCCAGCAGCTACTCCCGGGGCCGGAATCCAAAAGAGACCCAGTACTTC. Encoded protein: CASSYSRGRNPKETQYF.

The gene calls are TRBV3-1 (or the pseudogene TRBV3-2) and TRBJ2-2; 7 positions match TRBD2. V lost 8 bases, J lost 4 bases, and 10 bases stayed unmatched. CDR1 and CDR2 (germline): LGHDT, YNNKEL (reference sequence). The CDR3 is 15 residues long. CDR3 nucleotides: TGTGCCAGCCGCCCGGGGGGTCGGGGCACCGGGGAGCTGTTTTTT. This sequence encodes CASRPGGRGTGELFF.

The V call is TRBV4-2, the J call TRBJ1-1, with D possibly TRBD1 on 5 matching bases. The ends were cut back, 4 bases at V and 3 bases at J, with 6 bases in the middle. The germline V gene encodes CDR1 LGHNA and CDR2 YNFKEQ. The CDR3 spans 12 residues. CDR3 DNA: TGTGCCAGCAGCCGGGGCGACACTGAAGCTTTCTTT. It specifies CASSRGDTEAFF.

CDR3 in amino acids: CASRGTLNYGYTF. CDR3 nucleotides: TGTGCCAGCAGAGGGACACTTAACTATGGCTACACCTTC. The chain links TRBV6-5 to TRBJ1-2, with D tentatively TRBD1 (6 bases). Germline V gene sequence: CDR1 MNHEY, CDR2 SVGAGI. The CDR3 is made up of 13 amino acids. The ends were cut back, 6 bases at V and 1 base at J, with 9 bases in the middle.

V usage is TRBV10-1 and J usage is TRBJ1-4; D might be TRBD1 (6 bases). The CDR3 length is 19 residues. Trimming removed 4 bases at V and 1 base at J, with 22 bases between. CDR1 is WNHNN and CDR2 is SYGVQD in the germline V gene (reference sequence). The CDR3 coding sequence is TGCGCCAGCAGTGGGCAGGGGATGCTTAGTCTGCAAACTAATGAAAAACTGTTTTTT. Its translation: CASSGQGMLSLQTNEKLFF.

This clone showed up just a few times. The chain recombines TRBV6-1 with TRBJ2-5, with TRBD2 as a possible D gene (6 bases). CDR1 is MNHNS and CDR2 is SASEGT in the germline V gene. V was shortened by 1 base and J by 5 bases, with 14 bases between the two germline ends. The CDR3 runs 15 residues. The CDR3 here is CASSEVGVAAETQYF. The CDR3 DNA reads TGTGCCAGCAGTGAAGTGGGTGTAGCGGCGGAGACCCAGTACTTC.

This sequence joins TRBV2 and TRBJ1-6, with a tentative D call TRBD1 (6 bases). Trimming shortened V by 3 bases and J by 5 bases, and 17 bases separated the two germline ends. CDR1 and CDR2 (germline): SNHLY, FYNNEI. CDR3 size: 17 residues. CDR3 in amino acids: CASSEPGRGRNNSPLHF. The CDR3 coding sequence is TGTGCCAGCAGTGAGCCGGGCAGGGGCCGCAATAATTCACCCCTCCACTTT.

The genes are TRBV5-4 and TRBJ2-3; D is unclear. CDR1 is SGHNT and CDR2 is YYREEE in the germline V gene (reference sequence). V lost 1 base, J lost 1 base, and 10 bases lay in between. The CDR3 is 15 residues long. As DNA, the CDR3 is TGTGCCAGCAGCTTGCCGGCAGACGGCACAGATACGCAGTATTTT. Translating gives CASSLPADGTDTQYF.

This chain uses TRBV5-1 with TRBJ2-7, with 10 bases fitting TRBD1. Germline CDR1 and CDR2: SGHRS and YFSETQ. This CDR3 is built from 14 residues. The junction had 5 bases not matched to a gene; V was cut back by 2 bases and J by 6 bases. The DNA of the CDR3 is TGCGCCAGCAGCTTAAGGACAGGGGGTATCGAGCAGTACTTC. As protein: CASSLRTGGIEQYF.

The chain joins TRBV7-3 to TRBJ2-1; 8 nucleotides agree with TRBD1. Trimming removed 1 base from V and 4 bases from J; junction bases left unmatched: 9. This CDR3 comprises 17 residues. Germline V gene sequence: CDR1 SGHTA, CDR2 FQGTGA. The CDR3 DNA is TGTGCCAGCAGCTTAAAGGAGGGACAGGAGAATTACAATGAGCAGTTCTTC. It yields the protein CASSLKEGQENYNEQFF.

The chain employs TRBV15 and TRBJ1-1, with D perhaps matching TRBD1 (6 bases). Germline loops: CDR1 LNHNV, CDR2 YYDKDF (reference sequence). Trimming took 3 bases from V and 0 from J, leaving 11 bases between them. This CDR3 spans 15 amino acids. The CDR3 spells CATSRATGMNTEAFF. The CDR3, as DNA: TGTGCCACCAGCAGGGCTACAGGGATGAACACTGAAGCTTTCTTT.

The table lists this clone with a count of one. The chain recombines TRBV29-1 with TRBJ2-3; D may be TRBD1 (6 bases). Germline lookup yields CDR1 SQVTM and CDR2 ANQGSEA. The CDR3 is 15 amino acids. V lost 7 bases and J 3 bases, leaving 20 bases between the germline ends. CDR3 amino acids: CSAPWAGDFTDTQYF. The CDR3 region has the DNA TGCAGCGCACCCTGGGCAGGGGATTTTACAGATACGCAGTATTTT.

The chain couples TRBV6-5 to TRBJ2-2, with TRBD1 matching over 9 bases. This CDR3 has 15 residues. Germline CDR1 reads MNHEY; CDR2 reads SVGAGI. V lost 6 bases to trimming and J lost 4 bases; unmatched junction nucleotides: 6. CDR3 amino acids: CASRRTGEATGELFF. The CDR3 DNA reads TGTGCCAGCAGGCGGACAGGGGAGGCCACCGGGGAGCTGTTTTTT.

The V call is TRBV7-2, the J call TRBJ2-5; perhaps TRBD2 as D (5 bases). The germline gives CDR1 SGHTA, CDR2 FQGNSA. The V and J ends lost 5 bases and 5 bases respectively, with 6 bases between them. CDR3 length equals 11 residues. The CDR3 spells CASSRGETQYF. For the CDR3, the DNA is TGTGCCAGCAGCCGAGGGGAGACCCAGTACTTC.

This clone was seen just once. The V and J genes are TRBV11-2 and TRBJ1-2; D might be TRBD1 (6 bases). Looked up from germline, CDR1 is SGHAT and CDR2 is FQNNGV. V lost 2 bases to trimming and J lost 2 bases, with 12 bases between them. The CDR3 is made up of 15 amino acids. CDR3 region: CASSLSTGSNYGYTF. DNA of the CDR3: TGTGCCAGCAGCTTATCGACAGGATCGAACTATGGCTACACCTTC.

V and J are TRBV7-6 and TRBJ2-1; D is possibly TRBD1 or TRBD2 (5 bases each). V was pared by 5 bases and J by 5 bases, with 19 bases between. The CDR3 covers 16 residues. CDR1 and CDR2 (germline): SGHVS, FNYEAQ. DNA for the CDR3: TGTGCCAGCAGCCCCCATCCGGGACGGGAAGACAATGAGCAGTTCTTC. This codes for CASSPHPGREDNEQFF.

This clone was counted a few times. CDR3 nucleotides: TGTGCCAGCAGCCTAGACCGGGAAGCTTTCTTT. Protein: CASSLDREAFF. The chain uses TRBV4-2 and TRBJ1-1; D is unresolved. Per the germline V gene, CDR1 is LGHNA and CDR2 is YNFKEQ. This CDR3 contains 11 residues. V shed 4 bases and J shed 8 bases, with 8 bases lying between them.

Only a few counts were recorded for this clone. The gene calls are TRBV5-8 and TRBJ1-5; 8 positions match TRBD1. Germline assignment: CDR1 SGHTS and CDR2 YDEGEE. With 5 bases clipped from V and 4 bases from J, the junction kept 2 bases outside the gene matches. The CDR3 contains 13 residues. The CDR3 protein is CASSYRGNQPQHF. In DNA, the CDR3 is TGTGCCAGCAGTTACAGGGGGAATCAGCCCCAGCATTTT.

This chain uses TRBV30 with TRBJ1-1; the match to TRBD1 covers 9 bases. Germline-derived CDR1 and CDR2 are GTSNPN and SVGIG (reference sequence). The length of the CDR3 is 14 residues. Losses at the gene ends were 0 bases for V and 4 bases for J; bases not matched to a gene: 3. CDR3: CAWSVRTGATEAFF. In nucleotides, the CDR3 is TGTGCCTGGAGTGTAAGGACAGGGGCCACTGAAGCTTTCTTT.

This clone was observed a few times. This chain uses TRBV12-3 or TRBV12-4 with TRBJ1-2; perhaps TRBD1 as D (5 bases). This CDR3 region has 13 residues. Trimming stripped 5 bases from V and 8 bases from J, with 15 bases between. CDR3 region: CASSQMGLGGYTF. The CDR3 nucleotides are TGTGCCAGCAGTCAAATGGGACTAGGGGGCTACACCTTC.

The chain has TRBV24-1 and TRBJ1-5, with D perhaps matching TRBD1 (5 bases). CDR1 is KGHDR, CDR2 SFDVKD, per germline. The CDR3 consists of 14 residues. Trimming stripped 3 bases from V and 6 bases from J, with 11 bases between. This chain's CDR3 is CATSDQGGGQPQHF. CDR3 DNA: TGTGCCACCAGTGATCAGGGAGGAGGTCAGCCCCAGCATTTT.